This record looks at one T cell receptor beta chain sequence and its context. The record originates from a study of CD8+CD57+ T cells in acquired aplastic anemia. Overall study context: Sorted CD4+ and CD8+ cells yielded around 3 ug of DNA on average.

V shed 6 bases and J shed 0 bases, with 15 bases lying between them. CDR3 size: 15 residues. Germline CDR1 reads SQVTM; CDR2 reads ANQGSEA. Only patients with CD8+CD57+ cell expansion on flow cytometry were chosen for sequencing. Genomic DNA, the template, was used for profiling of the TCR beta VDJ and CDR3. TCRdb independently ran MiXCR on the reads; one entry per CDR3 protein. Of over 150,000 distinct CDR3 sequences in the sample, 47% are singletons; the top ten hold approximately 3%. V and J are TRBV29-1 and TRBJ1-5; D unresolved. The origin of this receptor is a human donor with aplastic anemia. Sample: sorted CD4+, CD8+, or CD8+CD57+ T cells (not recorded which) from PBMCs. CDR3 DNA: TGCAGCGTGAGCCGACACCTCTATAGCAATCAGCCCCAGCATTTT. Its protein is CSVSRHLYSNQPQHF. Based on the CDR3 plus reference TRBV29-1 and TRBJ1-5, the full variable domain is SAVISQKPSRDICQRGTSLTIQCQVDSQVTMMFWYRQQPGQSLTLIATANQGSEATYESGFVIDKFPISRPNLTFSTLTVSNMSPEDSSIYLCSVSRHLYSNQPQHFGDGTRLSIL.